The 9 T cell receptor beta chains presented below share a single source sample, sequenced in a study of blood T cell repertoires in COVID-19. Repertoires were generated with immunoSEQ multiplex PCR, while TCRdb's copy carries only in-frame clones and drops some. The sample shows under 95,000 clones, 85% to 90% of them seen only once. Sequencing was carried out using peripheral blood. The receptors shown here come from a middle-aged man with acute or convalescent COVID-19.

The chain couples TRBV11-2 to TRBJ1-1; no firm D call. This CDR3 is built from 8 residues. V shed 9 bases and J shed 13 bases, with 9 bases lying between them. Germline CDR1 SGHAT, CDR2 FQNNGV. The CDR3 is CARLGDFF. CDR3 bases: TGTGCCAGGTTGGGCGATTTCTTT.

The chain combines TRBV12-5 with TRBJ2-5, with 7 nucleotides matching TRBD2. The CDR3 covers 13 residues. With 5 bases clipped from V and 5 bases from J, the junction kept 5 bases outside the gene matches. Germline CDR1 and CDR2: LGHNT and FRNRAP. Here the CDR3 DNA reads TGTGCTAGTGGTCCCGGGGGGATGGAGACCCAGTACTTC. This encodes CASGPGGMETQYF. Filled out from reference TRBV12-5 and TRBJ2-5, the complete variable domain reads DARVTQTPRHKVTEMGQEVTMRCQPILGHNTVFWYRQTMMQGLELLAYFRNRAPLDDSGMPKDRFSAEMPDATLATLKIQPSEPRDSAVYFCASGPGGMETQYFGPGTRLLVL.

This clone showed up just once. The chain is built from TRBV5-1 and TRBJ1-5, with D maybe TRBD1 (6 bases). The CDR3 has 15 residues. Germline V gives CDR1 SGHRS, CDR2 YFSETQ. Trimming removed 4 bases at V and 6 bases at J, with 17 bases between. CDR3 DNA sequence: TGCGCCAGCAGCCCGGGGGGCGAGGAGGTTCAGCCCCAGCATTTT. Encoded protein: CASSPGGEEVQPQHF. The full variable domain, in which reference TRBV5-1 and TRBJ1-5 provide the parts outside the CDR3, is KAGVTQTPRYLIKTRGQQVTLSCSPISGHRSVSWYQQTPGQGLQFLFEYFSETQRNKGNFPGRFSGRQFSNSRSEMNVSTLELGDSALYLCASSPGGEEVQPQHFGDGTRLSIL.

The chain is built from TRBV5-1 and TRBJ1-5; 8 bases agree with TRBD1. Germline V gene data show CDR1 as SGHRS and CDR2 as YFSETQ. V was pared by 4 bases and J by 5 bases, with 5 bases of the junction left unmatched. CDR3 length equals 14 residues. CDR3 protein: CASSTGTGDQPQHF. CDR3 DNA: TGCGCCAGCAGCACCGGGACAGGAGATCAGCCCCAGCATTTT. Combining the CDR3 with reference TRBV5-1 and TRBJ1-5 gives the whole variable domain KAGVTQTPRYLIKTRGQQVTLSCSPISGHRSVSWYQQTPGQGLQFLFEYFSETQRNKGNFPGRFSGRQFSNSRSEMNVSTLELGDSALYLCASSTGTGDQPQHFGDGTRLSIL.

This chain joins TRBV13 and TRBJ2-7; 7 positions agree with TRBD1. CDR3 length: 14 amino acids. From germline, CDR1 is PRHDT and CDR2 FYEKMQ (reference sequence). V shed 5 bases and J 3 bases; nucleotides not matched to a gene: 7. The CDR3 loop is CASSTTGPNYEQYF. In DNA form, the CDR3 reads TGTGCCAGCAGCACGACAGGGCCTAACTACGAGCAGTACTTC.

The chain is built from TRBV19 and TRBJ1-2; 7 positions match TRBD1. Germline CDR1 reads LNHDA; CDR2 reads SQIVND (reference sequence). V gave up 0 bases and J gave up 5 bases; unmatched junction bases: 0. This CDR3 has 13 residues. The CDR3 DNA reads as TGTGCCAGTAGTATAGAGACAGGGTATGGCTACACCTTC. Encoded protein: CASSIETGYGYTF.

The V and J genes are TRBV5-1 and TRBJ2-5; D might be TRBD2 (6 bases). The CDR3 contains 16 residues. The V gene's germline CDR1 is SGHRS and CDR2 YFSETQ. The V end was cut by 0 bases, the J end by 5 bases, with 17 bases between. The CDR3 reads CASSLAPPGLTETQYF. CDR3 coding DNA: TGCGCCAGCAGCTTGGCACCACCGGGACTTACGGAGACCCAGTACTTC.

The chain links TRBV30 to TRBJ2-5; the D gene is possibly TRBD2 (6 bases). Germline CDR1 GTSNPN, CDR2 SVGIG (reference sequence). The V gene lost 3 bases and the J gene lost 4 bases, with 9 bases spanning the gap. The CDR3 is 12 amino acids. The CDR3 sequence: CAWRWGGETQYF. In DNA, the CDR3 is TGTGCCTGGAGATGGGGAGGAGAGACCCAGTACTTC. Drawing the rest from reference TRBV30 and TRBJ2-5, the complete variable domain is SQTIHQWPATLVQPVGSPLSLECTVEGTSNPNLYWYRQAAGRGLQLLFYSVGIGQISSEVPQNLSASRPQDRQFILSSKKLLLSDSGFYLCAWRWGGETQYFGPGTRLLVL.

The gene calls are TRBV3-1 (or the pseudogene TRBV3-2) and TRBJ1-4; D uncertain. This CDR3 has 15 residues. V was pared by 4 bases and J by 4 bases, with 13 bases between. Germline values: CDR1 LGHDT, CDR2 YNNKEL (reference sequence). The CDR3 spells CASSLREEFNEKLFF. DNA for the CDR3: TGTGCCAGCAGCCTACGTGAGGAGTTTAATGAAAAACTGTTTTTT.